This T cell receptor (beta chain) was found in a study of blood T cell repertoires in COVID-19 (dated by TCRdb to the early 2020s). For the wider study: The collaborator samples originated in the United States, Italy and Spain and spanned the acute and convalescent phases of COVID-19. The material from the prospective study consisted of cDNA or gDNA derived from T cells, B-cell-depleted T cells, or PBMCs. Subjects who had been exposed to COVID-19, were actively infected with it, or had recovered from it provided the deeply sampled blood TCRbeta repertoires that made up the dataset. The repertoires were made available in a free public database intended to serve as a resource for research on the immune response to SARS-CoV-2. Samples were obtained from the ongoing ImmuneRACE study (first 160 participants) and from some 1,200 subjects provided by 6 global collaborators. The sample metadata nearly always contained a de-identified subject ID, COVID-19 status, age in years and sex. Where available, HLA class I and class II types were obtained from metadata supplied by the sample provider rather than from assay-based typing.

In regard to this clone: Its antigen is still unknown. Base-call qualities are not available, and no considerably larger clone is one nucleotide away.

The paper as a whole reports these results and caveats: Clinical and demographic metadata were provided uncurated, with the amount varying by source and participant.

The CDR3 runs 13 amino acids, cysteine and phenylalanine included. Just CDR3 DNA is preserved here, 39 bases in frame from base 1. At the junction V is shortened by 4 bases and J by 0 bases, with 6 bases in between. Collaborating institutions collected whole blood in K2EDTA tubes following their own protocols. For TCRbeta analysis, collaborators shipped samples as frozen whole blood, isolated PBMCs, or DNA extracted from either of those sample types. The immunoSEQ Assay, a bias-controlled multiplex PCR, was used to amplify TCRbeta CDR3 regions from genomic DNA. Regarding the original processing steps: The number of nucleated cells in each sample was estimated by amplification of reference gene primers within the assay. Sequence reads were collapsed and filtered to measure the absolute abundance of every unique TCRbeta CDR3 rearrangement. For each sample, productive Simpson clonality was calculated by taking the square root of Simpson's diversity index across productive rearrangements. TCRdb carries this immuneACCESS record with in-frame sequences only. Its versions omit some clonotypes, under half of them owing to an unresolved V gene in the studies checked, with the rest unexplained. The DNA gave D and trimming, while V, J and clone size come from that table. In all, the sample holds about 180,000 clones, and 70% to 90% of those were seen once. Of the sample, 3.3% falls within the top ten clones.

The origin of this receptor is a man between 60 and 75 years old with acute or convalescent COVID-19. Material: peripheral blood. The sequence is built from TRBV12-3 or TRBV12-4 and TRBJ1-1; the D gene cannot be resolved reliably. In nucleotide form, the sequence is TGTGCCAGCAGTTCGGTGATGAACACTGAAGCTTTCTTT. It translates to CASSSVMNTEAFF.